This T cell receptor beta chain stems from a study of blood T cell repertoires in COVID-19. Study information: Researchers got acute and convalescent COVID-19 samples from the United States, Italy and Spain. In each case, the material was cDNA or gDNA derived from T cells, B-cell-depleted T cells, or PBMCs.

Per germline, CDR1 SGHRS and CDR2 YFSETQ. V lost 4 bases and J lost 3; bases outside the gene matches: 5. The CDR3 is 16 residues long. Per the original methods: The authors estimated nucleated cell counts from reference gene primer amplification. Sequenced by immunoSEQ multiplex PCR; TCRdb stores in-frame clones only, minus some. V and J calls plus clone size are reproduced from that table; the DNA served to infer D and trimming. The table includes over 95,000 clones, approximately 85% detected once. Material for sequencing was peripheral blood. The TCR sequence derives from a woman aged 80 or over with active or convalescent COVID-19. The chain joins TRBV5-1 to TRBJ2-5, with 14 bases aligning to TRBD2. This chain's CDR3 is CASSGGLAGGKETQYF. The CDR3 DNA reads as TGCGCCAGCAGCGGAGGACTAGCGGGAGGAAAAGAGACCCAGTACTTC.